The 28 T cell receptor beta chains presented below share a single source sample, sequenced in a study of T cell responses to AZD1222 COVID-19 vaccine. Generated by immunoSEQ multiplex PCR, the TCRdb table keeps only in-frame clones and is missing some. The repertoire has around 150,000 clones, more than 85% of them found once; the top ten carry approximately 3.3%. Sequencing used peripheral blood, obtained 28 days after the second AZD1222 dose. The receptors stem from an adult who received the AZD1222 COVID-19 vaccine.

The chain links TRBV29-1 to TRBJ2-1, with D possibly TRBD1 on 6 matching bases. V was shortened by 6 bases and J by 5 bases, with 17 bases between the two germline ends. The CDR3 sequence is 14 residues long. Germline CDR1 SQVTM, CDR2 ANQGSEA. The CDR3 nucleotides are TGCAGCGTGGCCGGAGCGACAGGAAACAATGAGCAGTTCTTC. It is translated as CSVAGATGNNEQFF.

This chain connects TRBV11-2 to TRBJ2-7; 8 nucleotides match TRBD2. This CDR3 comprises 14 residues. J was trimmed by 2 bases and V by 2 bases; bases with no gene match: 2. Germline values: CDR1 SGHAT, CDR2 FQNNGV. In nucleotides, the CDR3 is TGTGCCAGCAGCTTAACGGGAGGGCCCTACGAGCAGTACTTC. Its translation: CASSLTGGPYEQYF.

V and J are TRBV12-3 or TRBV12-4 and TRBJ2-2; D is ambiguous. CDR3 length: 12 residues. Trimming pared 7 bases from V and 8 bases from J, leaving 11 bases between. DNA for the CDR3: TGTGCCAGCACCCGTACCGTGGGGGAGCTGTTTTTT. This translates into CASTRTVGELFF.

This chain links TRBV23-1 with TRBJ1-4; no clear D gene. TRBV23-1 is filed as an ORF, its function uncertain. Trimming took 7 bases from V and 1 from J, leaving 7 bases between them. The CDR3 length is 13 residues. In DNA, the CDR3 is TGCGCCAGCAAGAGGAGAACTAATGAAAAACTGTTTTTT. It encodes CASKRRTNEKLFF.

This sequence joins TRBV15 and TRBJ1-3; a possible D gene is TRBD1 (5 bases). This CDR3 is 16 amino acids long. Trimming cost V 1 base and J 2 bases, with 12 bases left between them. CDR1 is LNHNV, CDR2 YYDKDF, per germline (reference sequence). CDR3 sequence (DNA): TGTGCCACCAGCAGAGGACCGGCGGACACTGGAAACACCATATATTTT. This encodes CATSRGPADTGNTIYF.

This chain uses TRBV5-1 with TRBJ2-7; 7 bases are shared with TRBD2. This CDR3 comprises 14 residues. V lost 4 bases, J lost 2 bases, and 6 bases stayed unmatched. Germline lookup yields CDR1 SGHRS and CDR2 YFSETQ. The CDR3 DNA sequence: TGCGCCAGCAGCCCCTCCGGACTAGCCTACGAGCAGTACTTC. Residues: CASSPSGLAYEQYF.

DNA for the CDR3: TGTGCCAGCAGTTTCGGAATTTCCAACGAGCAGTACTTC. It translates to CASSFGISNEQYF. The rearrangement joins TRBV28 to TRBJ2-7, with D uncertain. Germline V CDR1 and CDR2: MDHEN, SYDVKM. Deletions cut 3 bases from V and 5 bases from J, with 11 bases between. The CDR3 has 13 residues.

The CDR3 DNA is TGTGCCAGCTCAAAGTCCACACTGAGCTCCTACGAGCAGTACTTC. It yields the protein CASSKSTLSSYEQYF. The chain links TRBV18 to TRBJ2-7, with D hard to call. From germline, CDR1 is KGHSH and CDR2 LQKENI. The ends were cut back, 5 bases at V and 0 bases at J, with 14 bases in the middle. The CDR3 is 15 amino acids.

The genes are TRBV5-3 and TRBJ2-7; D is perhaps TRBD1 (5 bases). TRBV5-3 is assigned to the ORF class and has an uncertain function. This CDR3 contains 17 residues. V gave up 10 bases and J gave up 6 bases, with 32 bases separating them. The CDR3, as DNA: TGTGCCTGGACGGTAGCCAGGGATGACCTACAAACCCTCGAGCAGTACTTC. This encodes CAWTVARDDLQTLEQYF.

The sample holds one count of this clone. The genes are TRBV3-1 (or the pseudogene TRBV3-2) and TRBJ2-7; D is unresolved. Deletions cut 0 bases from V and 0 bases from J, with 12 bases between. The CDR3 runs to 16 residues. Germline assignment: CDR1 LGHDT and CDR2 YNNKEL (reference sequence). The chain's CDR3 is CASSQDGQVFSYEQYF. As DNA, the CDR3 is TGTGCCAGCAGCCAAGATGGGCAGGTCTTCTCCTACGAGCAGTACTTC.

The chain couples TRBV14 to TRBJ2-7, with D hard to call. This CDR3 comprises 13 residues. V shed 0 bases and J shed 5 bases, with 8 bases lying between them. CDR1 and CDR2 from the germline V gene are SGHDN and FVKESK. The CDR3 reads CASSQDWGNEQYF. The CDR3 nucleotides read TGTGCCAGCAGCCAAGATTGGGGAAACGAGCAGTACTTC.

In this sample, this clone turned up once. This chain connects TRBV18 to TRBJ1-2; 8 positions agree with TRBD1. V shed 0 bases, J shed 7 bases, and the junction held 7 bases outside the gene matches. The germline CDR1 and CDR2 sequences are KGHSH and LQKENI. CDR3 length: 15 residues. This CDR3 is CASSPPSQGALGYTF. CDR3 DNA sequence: TGTGCCAGCTCACCACCGTCTCAGGGGGCGCTTGGCTACACCTTC.

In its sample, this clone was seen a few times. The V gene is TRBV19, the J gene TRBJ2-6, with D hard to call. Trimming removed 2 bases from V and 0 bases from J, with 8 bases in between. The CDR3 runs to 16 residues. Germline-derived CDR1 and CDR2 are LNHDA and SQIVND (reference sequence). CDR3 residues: CASSISQVSGANVLTF. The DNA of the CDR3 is TGTGCCAGTAGTATATCTCAGGTCTCTGGGGCCAACGTCCTGACTTTC.

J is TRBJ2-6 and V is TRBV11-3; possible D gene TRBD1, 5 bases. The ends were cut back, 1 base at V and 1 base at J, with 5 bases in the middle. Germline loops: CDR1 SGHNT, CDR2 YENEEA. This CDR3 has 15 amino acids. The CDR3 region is CASSLAGSGANVLTF. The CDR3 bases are TGTGCCAGCAGCTTAGCAGGGTCTGGGGCCAACGTCCTGACTTTC.

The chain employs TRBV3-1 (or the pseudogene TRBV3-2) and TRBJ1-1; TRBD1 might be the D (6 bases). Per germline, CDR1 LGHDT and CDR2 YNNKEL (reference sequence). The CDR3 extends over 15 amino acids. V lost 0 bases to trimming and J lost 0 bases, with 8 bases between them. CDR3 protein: CASSQEGALNTEAFF. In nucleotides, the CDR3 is TGTGCCAGCAGCCAAGAGGGGGCCCTGAACACTGAAGCTTTCTTT.

The DNA for the CDR3 is TGTGCCAGCAGCCAACAGGGTTGGGGGGCCTCCTACGAGCAGTACTTC. It codes for CASSQQGWGASYEQYF. V and J are TRBV3-1 (or the pseudogene TRBV3-2) and TRBJ2-7; D may correspond to TRBD1 or TRBD2 (6 bases each). The CDR3 spans 16 residues. V was pared by 2 bases and J by 0 bases, with 14 bases between. Germline V gene sequence: CDR1 LGHDT, CDR2 YNNKEL (reference sequence).

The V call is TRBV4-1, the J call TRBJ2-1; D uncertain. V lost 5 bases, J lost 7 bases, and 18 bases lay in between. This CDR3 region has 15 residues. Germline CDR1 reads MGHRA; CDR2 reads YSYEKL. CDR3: CASSYLQASRNEQFF. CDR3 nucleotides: TGCGCCAGCAGCTACCTTCAGGCCTCTAGGAATGAGCAGTTCTTC.

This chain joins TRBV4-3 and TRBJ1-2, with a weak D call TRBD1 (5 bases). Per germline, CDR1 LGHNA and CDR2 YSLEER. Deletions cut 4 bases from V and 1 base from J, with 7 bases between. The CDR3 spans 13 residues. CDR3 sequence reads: CASSPTVNYGYTF. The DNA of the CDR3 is TGCGCCAGCAGCCCGACAGTTAACTATGGCTACACCTTC.

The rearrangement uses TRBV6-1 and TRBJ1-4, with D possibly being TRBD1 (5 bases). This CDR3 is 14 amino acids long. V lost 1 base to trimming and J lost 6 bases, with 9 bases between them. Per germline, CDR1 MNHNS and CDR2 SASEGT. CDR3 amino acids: CASSEGGVDEKLFF. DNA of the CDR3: TGTGCCAGCAGTGAAGGGGGCGTGGATGAAAAACTGTTTTTT.

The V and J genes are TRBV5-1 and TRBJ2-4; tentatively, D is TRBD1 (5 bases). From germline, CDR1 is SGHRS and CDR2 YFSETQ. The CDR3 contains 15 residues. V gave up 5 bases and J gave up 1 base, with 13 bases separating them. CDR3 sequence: CASRGGRDAKNIQYF. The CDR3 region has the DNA TGCGCCAGCAGGGGTGGCAGGGATGCCAAAAACATTCAGTACTTC.

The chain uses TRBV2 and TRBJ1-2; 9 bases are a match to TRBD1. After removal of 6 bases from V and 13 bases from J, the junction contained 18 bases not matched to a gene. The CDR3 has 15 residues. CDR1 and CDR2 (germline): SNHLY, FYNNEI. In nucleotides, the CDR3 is TGTGCCAGCAGAGGGGGGGACAGGGAAAATGGTTGGGCCACCTTC. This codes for CASRGGDRENGWATF.

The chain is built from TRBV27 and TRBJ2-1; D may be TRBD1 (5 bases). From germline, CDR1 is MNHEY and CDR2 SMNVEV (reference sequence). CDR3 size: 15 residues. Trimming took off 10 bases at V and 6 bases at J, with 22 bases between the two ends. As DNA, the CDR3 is TGTGCCAACCCTCCACCCGCAGGGATATCCAATGAGCAGTTCTTC. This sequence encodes CANPPPAGISNEQFF.

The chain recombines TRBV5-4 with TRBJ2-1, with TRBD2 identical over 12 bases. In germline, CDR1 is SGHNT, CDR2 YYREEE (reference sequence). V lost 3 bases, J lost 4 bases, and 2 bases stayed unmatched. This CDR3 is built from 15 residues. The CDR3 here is CASSSGLAGYNEQFF. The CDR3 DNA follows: TGTGCCAGCAGCTCCGGACTAGCGGGGTACAATGAGCAGTTCTTC.

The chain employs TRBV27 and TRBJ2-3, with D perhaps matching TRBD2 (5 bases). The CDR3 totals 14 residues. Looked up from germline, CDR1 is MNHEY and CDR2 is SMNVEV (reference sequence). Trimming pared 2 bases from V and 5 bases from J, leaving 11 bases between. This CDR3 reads CASSLRGSIDTQYF. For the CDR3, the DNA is TGTGCCAGCAGTTTACGAGGGAGTATAGATACGCAGTATTTT.

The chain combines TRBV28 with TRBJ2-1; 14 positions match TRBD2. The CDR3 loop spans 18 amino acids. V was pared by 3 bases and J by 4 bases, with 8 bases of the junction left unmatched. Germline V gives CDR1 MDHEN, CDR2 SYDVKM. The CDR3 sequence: CASSFPGLAGDQYNEQFF. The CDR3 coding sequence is TGTGCCAGCAGTTTCCCGGGACTAGCGGGAGACCAGTACAATGAGCAGTTCTTC.

The CDR3 DNA sequence: TGTGCCAGTAGTATAAGCCAGGATTATAGCAATCAGCCCCAGCATTTT. This sequence encodes CASSISQDYSNQPQHF. This chain links TRBV19 with TRBJ1-5; no reliable D call. CDR1 LNHDA and CDR2 SQIVND come from the germline V gene (reference sequence). The CDR3 runs to 16 residues. With 2 bases removed from V and 0 bases from J, the gap between germline ends came to 11 bases.

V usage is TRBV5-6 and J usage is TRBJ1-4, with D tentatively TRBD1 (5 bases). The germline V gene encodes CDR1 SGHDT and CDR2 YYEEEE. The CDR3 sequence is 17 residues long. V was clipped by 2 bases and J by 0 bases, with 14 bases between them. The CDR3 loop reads CASSFDRLAATNEKLFF. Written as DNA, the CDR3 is TGTGCCAGCAGCTTCGACAGACTAGCCGCAACTAATGAAAAACTGTTTTTT.

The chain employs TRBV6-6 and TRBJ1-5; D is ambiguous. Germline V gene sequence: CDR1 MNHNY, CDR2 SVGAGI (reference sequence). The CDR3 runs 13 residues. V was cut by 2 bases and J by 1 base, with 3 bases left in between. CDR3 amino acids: CASSYMSNQPQHF. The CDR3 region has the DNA TGTGCCAGCAGTTACATGAGCAATCAGCCCCAGCATTTT.